A selection of T cell receptor beta chains follows, all from one sample in a study of regulatory T cells in long-lasting Graves disease. TCRdb reanalysed the multiplex PCR reads using MiXCR and keeps one entry per CDR3 protein. The sample has roughly 420,000 distinct CDR3 sequences, about 17% seen once. These data were also reused for a study on T cells in Graves' hyperthyroidism and ophthalmopathy.

The source material was peripheral blood mononuclear cells (PBMCs), sampled at new diagnosis, from a patient treated with antithyroid drugs. Every receptor here comes from a woman under 40 with Graves disease. CDR3s include the opening cysteine and the closing phenylalanine or tryptophan. The D gene is left open where the match is weak. Clone size is not always given. Where it is, it says once, few, many or a class for expanded clones.

CDR3: CASSPQEGQETQYF; DNA: TGTGCCAGCTCACCGCAAGAGGGACAAGAGACCCAGTACTTC; V: TRBV18; J: TRBJ2-5; D: NA; size: many
CDR3: CASSVEGGVSGNTIYF; DNA: TGTGCCAGCAGCGTAGAGGGAGGGGTCTCTGGAAACACCATATATTTT; V: TRBV9; J: TRBJ1-3; D: NA; size: few
CDR3: CASSPPGAVGNTIYF; DNA: TGTGCCAGCAGCCCACCCGGGGCTGTGGGAAACACCATATATTTT; V: TRBV7-9; J: TRBJ1-3; D: NA; size: NA
CDR3: CASSVFQTSGKDEQFF; DNA: TGTGCCAGCAGCGTATTCCAGACTAGCGGGAAGGATGAGCAGTTCTTC; V: TRBV9; J: TRBJ2-1; D: TRBD2; size: many
CDR3: CASSDRAFQAFF; DNA: TGTGCCAGCAGTGATAGGGCTTTCCAGGCTTTCTTT; V: TRBV6-2/TRBV6-3; J: TRBJ1-1; D: NA; size: many
CDR3: CAWSVGTGGWRSNQPQHF; DNA: TGTGCCTGGAGTGTCGGGACAGGGGGGTGGAGAAGCAATCAGCCCCAGCATTTT; V: TRBV30; J: TRBJ1-5; D: TRBD1; size: NA
CDR3: CASSFLSGRIYTF; DNA: TGTGCCAGCAGTTTCTTGTCAGGGAGGATCTACACCTTC; V: TRBV28; J: TRBJ1-2; D: NA; size: many
CDR3: CASSFLPGAGSGYTF; DNA: TGCGCCAGCAGCTTTTTGCCGGGGGCAGGTAGTGGCTACACCTTC; V: TRBV5-1; J: TRBJ1-2; D: NA; size: NA
CDR3: CSARETGNSPLHF; DNA: TGCAGTGCTAGGGAGACGGGGAATTCACCCCTCCACTTT; V: TRBV20-1; J: TRBJ1-6; D: NA; size: few
CDR3: CASSMGTGAEQFF; DNA: TGTGCCAGTAGTATGGGAACAGGGGCTGAGCAGTTCTTC; V: TRBV19; J: TRBJ2-1; D: TRBD1; size: NA